Presented here are 16 T cell receptor beta chains from one specimen sequenced in a study of siplizumab effects on memory and regulatory T cells. Repertoires were generated with immunoSEQ multiplex PCR, while TCRdb's copy carries only in-frame clones and drops some. This table holds about 99,000 clones, 93% found once. Sequencing was performed on Tregs sorted from blood. Every receptor here comes from a human donor in good health.

The chain employs TRBV7-9 and TRBJ2-7; 8 positions agree with TRBD2. This CDR3 is 14 amino acids long. CDR1 is SEHNR and CDR2 is FQNEAQ in the germline V gene (reference sequence). The V gene end was trimmed by 4 bases and the J gene end by 7 bases; junction bases not matched to a gene: 9. The CDR3 sequence: CASSYGTSLSEQYF. The CDR3 DNA reads as TGTGCCAGCAGCTACGGGACTAGTCTGTCGGAGCAGTACTTC.

This chain links TRBV2 with TRBJ1-3; D is unresolved. The V end lost 3 bases, the J end lost 0 bases, and 9 bases lay between the germline ends. CDR1 and CDR2 from the germline V gene are SNHLY and FYNNEI. The CDR3 sequence is 15 residues long. CDR3 protein: CASSEGSLSGNTIYF. DNA for the CDR3: TGTGCCAGCAGTGAGGGCAGCCTCTCTGGAAACACCATATATTTT.

The chain uses TRBV18 and TRBJ2-4; D is undetermined. Germline V gene sequence: CDR1 KGHSH, CDR2 LQKENI. The CDR3 runs to 14 residues. Trimming took 3 bases from V and 6 from J, leaving 12 bases between them. CDR3 protein: CASSPDGLGNIQYF. The CDR3 nucleotides read TGTGCCAGCTCACCCGACGGGTTGGGAAACATTCAGTACTTC. Full variable domain (missing parts from reference TRBV18 and TRBJ2-4): NAGVMQNPRHLVRRRGQEARLRCSPMKGHSHVYWYRQLPEEGLKFMVYLQKENIIDESGMPKERFSAEFPKEGPSILRIQQVVRGDSAAYFCASSPDGLGNIQYFGAGTRLSVL.

The chain is built from TRBV13 and TRBJ2-7; 16 bases fit TRBD2. The CDR3 covers 16 residues. Germline V CDR1 and CDR2: PRHDT, FYEKMQ (reference sequence). Losses at the gene ends were 3 bases for V and 5 bases for J; bases not matched to a gene: 4. The CDR3 bases are TGTGCCAGCAGCTTGGGACTAGCGGGGGGGTTCAACGAGCAGTACTTC. Encoded protein: CASSLGLAGGFNEQYF.

The J gene is TRBJ2-7, the V gene TRBV13, with a possible D match to TRBD1 (6 bases). The V and J ends lost 2 bases and 1 base respectively, with 15 bases between them. The germline V gene encodes CDR1 PRHDT and CDR2 FYEKMQ (reference sequence). This CDR3 spans 16 amino acids. Here the CDR3 DNA reads TGTGCCAGCAGCTTATTTAGTCCTAGGGGGTCCTACGAGCAGTACTTC. This encodes CASSLFSPRGSYEQYF.

This clone was counted a few times. The V gene is TRBV7-2, the J gene TRBJ1-1, with D unresolved. CDR1 is SGHTA and CDR2 is FQGNSA in the germline V gene. This CDR3 has 13 amino acids. V was pared by 1 base and J by 8 bases, with 11 bases between. The CDR3 DNA sequence: TGTGCCAGCAGCTTAGATCTGAGCCCCGAAGCTTTCTTT. Residues: CASSLDLSPEAFF. Using reference TRBV7-2 and TRBJ1-1 for the parts outside the CDR3, the full variable domain is GAGVSQSPSNKVTEKGKDVELRCDPISGHTALYWYRQSLGQGLEFLIYFQGNSAPDKSGLPSDRFSAERTGGSVSTLTIQRTQQEDSAVYLCASSLDLSPEAFFGQGTRLTVV.

This chain links TRBV6-6 with TRBJ2-3; 7 nucleotides align to TRBD2. This CDR3 has 15 residues. J gave up 0 bases and V 2 bases, and 2 bases lay outside the gene matches. CDR1 is MNHNY and CDR2 is SVGAGI in the germline V gene (reference sequence). The CDR3 DNA follows: TGTGCCAGCAGTTACAGCGGGAAGAGCACAGATACGCAGTATTTT. This sequence encodes CASSYSGKSTDTQYF.

This rearrangement joins TRBV2 to TRBJ2-4; 7 bases are shared with TRBD2. V shed 3 bases, J shed 10 bases, and the junction held 9 bases outside the gene matches. The V gene's germline CDR1 is SNHLY and CDR2 FYNNEI. The CDR3 sequence is 14 residues long. The CDR3 coding sequence is TGTGCCAGCAGTGAGATCCCTAGCGGCGAGATTCAGTACTTC. Its translation: CASSEIPSGEIQYF.

The CDR3 region is CASSVAPGRNTEAFF. The DNA for the CDR3 is TGTGCCAGCAGCGTAGCTCCGGGTCGGAACACTGAAGCTTTCTTT. The gene calls are TRBV9 and TRBJ1-1, with D hard to call. The CDR3 runs to 15 residues. With 0 bases removed from V and 1 base from J, the gap between germline ends came to 10 bases. Germline V lookup: CDR1 SGDLS, CDR2 YYNGEE.

The chain links TRBV25-1 to TRBJ1-3; possibly TRBD1 for D (6 bases). Trimming pared 2 bases from V and 0 bases from J, leaving 8 bases between. Germline assignment: CDR1 MGHDK and CDR2 SYGVNS. This CDR3 comprises 15 residues. CDR3 loop: CASSEGGGSGNTIYF. CDR3 nucleotide sequence: TGTGCCAGCAGTGAAGGAGGGGGCTCTGGAAACACCATATATTTT.

V gene TRBV6-5 combines with J gene TRBJ1-2, with no clear D. Trimming cost V 2 bases and J 7 bases, with 8 bases left between them. Germline loops: CDR1 MNHEY, CDR2 SVGAGI. The CDR3 contains 12 residues. DNA for the CDR3: TGTGCCAGCAGTTACCGCCGTGGTGGCTACACCTTC. This codes for CASSYRRGGYTF.

This clone was observed a single time. The chain joins TRBV27 to TRBJ1-5, with D unresolved. The CDR3 totals 16 residues. Germline loops: CDR1 MNHEY, CDR2 SMNVEV (reference sequence). Trimming left V 2 bases short and J 6 bases short, with 17 bases between. The CDR3 region is CASSLRDVERIQPQHF. The DNA for the CDR3 is TGTGCCAGCAGTTTACGAGATGTAGAACGGATTCAGCCCCAGCATTTT.

The V gene is TRBV14, the J gene TRBJ1-4, with D possibly TRBD1 on 6 matching bases. V dropped 4 bases and J dropped 8 bases, with 17 bases sitting between them. CDR1 is SGHDN, CDR2 FVKESK, per germline. This CDR3 has 15 residues. CDR3 protein: CASSLRSGAREKLFF. CDR3 nucleotide sequence: TGTGCCAGCAGCCTGCGATCGGGGGCGCGGGAAAAACTGTTTTTT.

This clone was seen once. Other DNA sequences in the same sample also yield this CDR3. This chain joins TRBV27 and TRBJ1-2; D gene ambiguous. The V gene lost 6 bases and the J gene lost 2 bases, with 10 bases spanning the gap. Germline CDR1 and CDR2: MNHEY and SMNVEV (reference sequence). The CDR3 runs 13 residues. The DNA of the CDR3 is TGTGCCAGCAGCCGGACGGTAAACTATGGCTACACCTTC. Translated, it gives CASSRTVNYGYTF.

The chain has TRBV7-6 and TRBJ2-7; tentative D call: TRBD2 (5 bases). Germline CDR1 is SGHVS and CDR2 is FNYEAQ. V was shortened by 5 bases and J by 3 bases, with 11 bases between the two germline ends. CDR3 length equals 13 residues. Here the CDR3 reads CASSPRAGYEQYF. CDR3 DNA: TGTGCCAGCAGCCCCCGGGCGGGCTACGAGCAGTACTTC.

With respect to this clone: The conserved phenylalanine or tryptophan is not found at the CDR3 terminus, so this likely reflects a read error. The chain uses TRBV5-4 and TRBJ2-7, with D maybe TRBD2 (6 bases). In germline, CDR1 is SGHNT, CDR2 YYREEE (reference sequence). V was cut by 0 bases and J by 5 bases, with 15 bases left in between. The CDR3 is 15 residues long. CDR3 residues: CASSLVRTGVDEQYL. As DNA, the CDR3 is TGTGCCAGCAGCTTGGTACGGACGGGGGTTGACGAGCAGTACCTC.